Below are 23 T cell receptor beta chains sequenced from a single sample in a study of cytomegalovirus exposure and HLA in healthy donors. Sequenced by immunoSEQ multiplex PCR; TCRdb stores in-frame clones only, minus some. The data contain about 78,000 clones, almost 97% of them singletons. The sample comprised PBMCs. These receptors were taken from a man aged 18 to 30 in good health and CMV-seropositive.

This chain links TRBV6-1 with TRBJ2-7, with D unclear. V was cut by 2 bases and J by 0 bases, with 11 bases left in between. This CDR3 comprises 15 residues. Germline V CDR1 and CDR2: MNHNS, SASEGT. The CDR3 DNA reads TGTGCCAGCAGTGAAAAGTCCGCAGGCTCCTACGAGCAGTACTTC. It yields the protein CASSEKSAGSYEQYF.

CDR3: CASTDSISNTGELFF. The CDR3 DNA sequence: TGTGCCAGCACGGACTCGATATCGAACACCGGGGAGCTGTTTTTT. This sequence joins TRBV6-5 and TRBJ2-2, with D maybe TRBD2 (5 bases). The V end lost 7 bases, the J end lost 0 bases, and 12 bases lay between the germline ends. The CDR3 is made up of 15 amino acids. Germline V lookup: CDR1 MNHEY, CDR2 SVGAGI.

The genes are TRBV18 and TRBJ1-5, with D uncertain. The CDR3 totals 13 residues. V was shortened by 6 bases and J by 6 bases, with 12 bases between the two germline ends. The V gene's germline CDR1 is KGHSH and CDR2 LQKENI. In DNA form, the CDR3 reads TGTGCCAGCTCCCCCGGTCCTACTCAGCCCCAGCATTTT. Its translation: CASSPGPTQPQHF.

The V gene is TRBV7-9, the J gene TRBJ2-3; TRBD2 agrees at 8 bases. The CDR3 totals 14 residues. Germline CDR1 is SEHNR and CDR2 is FQNEAQ (reference sequence). After removal of 5 bases from V and 0 bases from J, the junction contained 1 base not matched to a gene. CDR3 amino acids: CASSASGSTDTQYF. CDR3 coding DNA: TGTGCCAGCAGCGCTAGCGGGAGCACAGATACGCAGTATTTT.

The rearrangement links TRBV27 to TRBJ1-2; D remains unclear. The CDR3 has 13 amino acids. Germline V gene data show CDR1 as MNHEY and CDR2 as SMNVEV (reference sequence). Trimming removed 5 bases at V and 10 bases at J, with 17 bases between. This CDR3 is CASSLIPYSHYTF. The CDR3 nucleotides are TGTGCCAGCAGTCTAATACCCTACAGCCACTACACCTTC.

The rearrangement uses TRBV7-9 and TRBJ2-2; 10 positions agree with TRBD1. V was clipped by 7 bases and J by 5 bases; unmatched bases: 4. The CDR3 is 14 amino acids. Germline CDR1 SEHNR, CDR2 FQNEAQ (reference sequence). The CDR3 here is CASMDRGGTGELFF. The CDR3 DNA reads as TGTGCCAGCATGGACAGGGGGGGAACCGGGGAGCTGTTTTTT.

The chain is built from TRBV29-1 and TRBJ2-2; a weak D match, TRBD2 (5 bases). Germline V gives CDR1 SQVTM, CDR2 ANQGSEA. The germline V and J ends were trimmed by 3 bases and 6 bases, with 14 bases remaining between them. The CDR3 loop spans 14 amino acids. CDR3 sequence (DNA): TGCAGCGTTGAGTTTTCTAGCCGGTCCGGGGAGCTGTTTTTT. Residues: CSVEFSSRSGELFF.

This clone was seen just once. J is TRBJ2-5 and V is TRBV7-2; unclear D gene. The germline V gene encodes CDR1 SGHTA and CDR2 FQGNSA. V was trimmed by 2 bases and J by 5 bases, leaving 9 bases between them. The CDR3 totals 13 residues. The DNA of the CDR3 is TGTGCCAGCAGCTTAAACGTCGGGGAGACCCAGTACTTC. Encoded protein: CASSLNVGETQYF.

The chain has TRBV7-2 and TRBJ1-5; D is unclear. V gave up 2 bases and J gave up 5 bases, with 10 bases separating them. The CDR3 has 14 amino acids. Germline V gives CDR1 SGHTA, CDR2 FQGNSA. CDR3 coding DNA: TGTGCCAGCAGCTTATGGGAGACGGATCAGCCCCAGCATTTT. It is translated as CASSLWETDQPQHF.

Details on this clone: Other nucleotide sequences in the sample specify the same CDR3. The chain has TRBV9 and TRBJ2-1; 7 nucleotides match TRBD1. Germline CDR1 and CDR2: SGDLS and YYNGEE. This CDR3 has 15 residues. Trimming cost V 0 bases and J 4 bases; bases outside gene matches: 4. CDR3 region: CASSVVAGGYNEQFF. As DNA, the CDR3 is TGTGCCAGCAGCGTAGTGGCAGGGGGTTACAATGAGCAGTTCTTC.

CDR3 coding DNA: TGTGCCAGTAGTCTAGCGGGAGGCGCCTACGAGCAGTACTTC. This translates into CASSLAGGAYEQYF. The chain is built from TRBV19 and TRBJ2-7; 11 bases map to TRBD2. CDR3 size: 14 residues. V was pared by 5 bases and J by 2 bases, with 2 bases of the junction left unmatched. The germline V gene has CDR1 LNHDA and CDR2 SQIVND (reference sequence). The full variable domain, completed using reference TRBV19 and TRBJ2-7, is DGGITQSPKYLFRKEGQNVTLSCEQNLNHDAMYWYRQDPGQGLRLIYYSQIVNDFQKGDIAEGYSVSREKKESFPLTVTSAQKNPTAFYLCASSLAGGAYEQYFGPGTRLTVT.

The chain carries TRBV5-6 and TRBJ1-4; D may be TRBD1 (6 bases). V was shortened by 4 bases and J by 5 bases, with 15 bases between the two germline ends. There are 15 residues in the CDR3. The germline CDR1 and CDR2 sequences are SGHDT and YYEEEE. The CDR3: CASSSKQGLNEKLFF. CDR3 DNA sequence: TGTGCCAGCAGCAGTAAACAGGGACTAAATGAAAAACTGTTTTTT.

A single count supports this clone. This chain joins TRBV5-1 and TRBJ2-5; 7 bases line up with TRBD1. The CDR3 is 14 amino acids. V dropped 3 bases and J dropped 2; count of bases not matched to a gene: 4. Germline-derived CDR1 and CDR2 are SGHRS and YFSETQ. CDR3 sequence: CASSSTGLQETQYF. The CDR3 DNA follows: TGCGCCAGCAGCTCGACAGGGTTACAAGAGACCCAGTACTTC. Combining the CDR3 with reference TRBV5-1 and TRBJ2-5 gives the whole variable domain KAGVTQTPRYLIKTRGQQVTLSCSPISGHRSVSWYQQTPGQGLQFLFEYFSETQRNKGNFPGRFSGRQFSNSRSEMNVSTLELGDSALYLCASSSTGLQETQYFGPGTRLLVL.

The chain uses TRBV11-2 and TRBJ2-7; 11 bases line up with TRBD2. Germline V lookup: CDR1 SGHAT, CDR2 FQNNGV. The CDR3 sequence is 19 residues long. V shed 3 bases and J 1 base; nucleotides not matched to a gene: 14. The CDR3 loop is CASSFFLGTSGSWSYEQYF. Written as DNA, the CDR3 is TGTGCCAGCAGCTTCTTTCTTGGAACTAGCGGGAGTTGGTCCTACGAGCAGTACTTC.

CDR3 in DNA: TGTGCCAGCAGCAAAGGGGTCAGGGAAGAGGATAGCAATCAGCCCCAGCATTTT. It encodes CASSKGVREEDSNQPQHF. V gene TRBV21-1 combines with J gene TRBJ1-5; the table's D call of TRBD1 was not tested on the DNA. TRBV21-1 is reported as a pseudogene. This CDR3 spans 18 amino acids.

For this clone: The junction does not match germline at one end; this may be a read error. Other DNA sequences in this specimen translate into the identical CDR3. The rearrangement uses TRBV6-5 and TRBJ2-5; TRBD2 matches 14 bases. This CDR3 region has 16 residues. Germline lookup yields CDR1 MNHEY and CDR2 SVGAGI. CDR3 loop: CASSYLGTSGSETQYF. For the CDR3, the DNA is TGTGCTAGCAGTTACTTAGGGACTAGCGGGAGTGAGACCCAGTACTTC.

V is TRBV7-9 and J is TRBJ1-4; D is ambiguous. CDR3 length: 16 residues. Germline CDR1 SEHNR, CDR2 FQNEAQ (reference sequence). Trimming stripped 1 base from V and 7 bases from J, with 16 bases between. The CDR3 DNA reads as TGTGCCAGCAGCTTAGGGTGGCCGGGAGGAGGTGAAAAACTGTTTTTT. Translated, it gives CASSLGWPGGGEKLFF.

The V and J genes are TRBV5-6 and TRBJ2-7; D not resolved. This CDR3 has 14 amino acids. V was pared by 7 bases and J by 0 bases, with 14 bases between. Germline-derived CDR1 and CDR2 are SGHDT and YYEEEE. The CDR3 spells CASRGTVDSYEQYF. The CDR3 region has the DNA TGTGCCAGCCGAGGCACTGTCGACTCCTACGAGCAGTACTTC.

This chain uses TRBV2 with TRBJ2-6; 7 bases match TRBD2. This CDR3 is built from 16 residues. The germline V gene encodes CDR1 SNHLY and CDR2 FYNNEI. Trimming at V came to 7 bases and at J to 1 base, leaving 7 bases not matched to a gene. CDR3 amino acids: CASTWDGRSGANVLTF. CDR3 nucleotides: TGTGCCAGCACCTGGGACGGGAGGTCTGGGGCCAACGTCCTGACTTTC.

This chain links TRBV6-5 with TRBJ2-1, with D maybe TRBD2 (5 bases). This CDR3 has 12 residues. With 5 bases removed from V and 9 bases from J, the gap between germline ends came to 11 bases. Germline CDR1 reads MNHEY; CDR2 reads SVGAGI. CDR3 amino acids: CASSNTRFEQFF. The CDR3 bases are TGTGCCAGCAGTAACACTAGGTTTGAGCAGTTCTTC.

The V and J genes are TRBV20-1 and TRBJ2-7; D is perhaps TRBD1 (6 bases). The V gene's germline CDR1 is DFQATT and CDR2 SNEGSKA (reference sequence). CDR3 size: 11 residues. V lost 5 bases and J 6 bases, leaving 11 bases between the germline ends. The DNA of the CDR3 is TGCAGTGCTTCACAGGGATTCGAGCAGTACTTC. This encodes CSASQGFEQYF.

The chain combines TRBV7-9 with TRBJ2-7; 7 bases are shared with TRBD1. CDR3 size: 13 residues. The junction had 6 bases not matched to a gene; V was cut back by 4 bases and J by 6 bases. Germline CDR1 is SEHNR and CDR2 is FQNEAQ (reference sequence). The CDR3 nucleotides read TGTGCCAGCAGCTCGCAGGGGGTGGGCGAGCAGTACTTC. It specifies CASSSQGVGEQYF.

This rearrangement joins TRBV10-3 to TRBJ1-4; 8 nucleotides align to TRBD1. The CDR3 has 12 amino acids. Unmatched junction bases numbered 2, after V lost 10 bases and J lost 4 bases. The germline V gene has CDR1 ENHRY and CDR2 SYGVKD. The CDR3 DNA reads as TGTGCCACTGGACAGGGTAATGAAAAACTGTTTTTT. It encodes CATGQGNEKLFF.